A single sample gave rise to the 7 T cell receptor beta chains below, sequenced in a study of cytomegalovirus exposure and HLA in healthy donors. The study ran its PCR with 60 Vbeta and 13 Jbeta primers. Produced via immunoSEQ multiplex PCR; TCRdb's table is partial and in-frame only. The sample contains about 120,000 clones, 80% of which appear only once. Sequences were obtained from PBMCs. These receptors all stem from a human donor in good health.

V and J are TRBV6-1 and TRBJ1-2, with D tentatively TRBD1 (6 bases). This CDR3 is 14 amino acids long. V lost 1 base to trimming and J lost 4 bases, with 10 bases between them. Germline V gene lookup returns CDR1 MNHNS and CDR2 SASEGT. The CDR3 DNA sequence: TGTGCCAGCAGTGAAGAGGCAGGGGTCTATGGCTACACCTTC. Translation gives CASSEEAGVYGYTF.

The genes are TRBV13 and TRBJ2-1, with D possibly matching TRBD2 (5 bases). Trimming stripped 5 bases from V and 14 bases from J, with 16 bases between. The CDR3 contains 12 residues. Germline V gene data show CDR1 as PRHDT and CDR2 as FYEKMQ (reference sequence). The CDR3 loop reads CASSLQDYQEFF. For the CDR3, the DNA is TGTGCCAGCAGCCTCCAAGACTATCAGGAGTTCTTC.

This clone was counted once. The chain is built from TRBV5-1 and TRBJ1-4, with 7 nucleotides matching TRBD1. V shed 0 bases and J 6 bases; nucleotides not matched to a gene: 5. This CDR3 comprises 15 residues. Per germline, CDR1 SGHRS and CDR2 YFSETQ. The CDR3 spells CASSLDLGTDEKLFF. The CDR3 DNA sequence: TGCGCCAGCAGCTTGGATTTGGGGACAGATGAAAAACTGTTTTTT.

CDR3 in DNA: TGTGCCAGCAGTGACCCAGGGACAGGGGGGATCCATCAGCCCCAGCATTTT. It translates to CASSDPGTGGIHQPQHF. V is TRBV6-4 and J is TRBJ1-5, with 11 bases fitting TRBD1. Trimming took 2 bases from V and 5 from J; bases not matched to a gene: 8. The CDR3 spans 17 residues. CDR1 is MRHNA and CDR2 is SNTAGT in the germline V gene.

V usage is TRBV13 and J usage is TRBJ2-3, with TRBD1 identical over 11 bases. The CDR3 loop spans 15 amino acids. The germline CDR1 and CDR2 sequences are PRHDT and FYEKMQ (reference sequence). V trimming: 4 bases; J trimming: 3 bases; junction bases outside the gene matches: 3. Written as DNA, the CDR3 is TGTGCCAGCAGCTCACGGGACAGGGGGACAGATACGCAGTATTTT. This codes for CASSSRDRGTDTQYF.

The chain uses TRBV4-1 and TRBJ2-3; D call uncertain. The CDR3 extends over 13 amino acids. Germline CDR1 is MGHRA and CDR2 is YSYEKL. The V and J ends lost 1 base and 5 bases respectively, with 7 bases between them. The CDR3 DNA sequence: TGCGCCAGCAGCCAAGTCCCGAGAGATACGCAGTATTTT. Encoded protein: CASSQVPRDTQYF.

The DNA of the CDR3 is TGTGCCAGCAGCCGAGATCTCCCTCCAGATACGCAGTATTTT. Amino acids: CASSRDLPPDTQYF. The chain combines TRBV14 with TRBJ2-3; no reliable D call. Trimming stripped 4 bases from V and 4 bases from J, with 12 bases between. This CDR3 is built from 14 residues. CDR1 SGHDN and CDR2 FVKESK come from the germline V gene.